The clone carrying this T cell receptor beta chain was detected only a few times. Germline V gene sequence: CDR1 LGHDT, CDR2 YNNKEL (reference sequence). V lost 4 bases to trimming and J lost 6 bases, with 16 bases between them. This CDR3 is 14 amino acids long. This entry is derived from a study of human T cells and chemical hapten exposure. Study overall: An approximately 2 cm by approximately 2 cm inner upper arm patch received 2% DPC for sensitization.

Under the authors' procedure: Across samples, TCR counts had a median of about 88,000 and ranged from roughly 20,000 to 690,600. TCRdb processed the RACE reads anew with MiXCR; each CDR3 protein has one entry. TCRdb, not the authors, supplied the V and J calls. Counted here are over 80,000 distinct CDR3 sequences, 11% occurring once; the ten biggest clones make up 0.85% to 1.2%. The time point was: patch test 3, about 24 weeks after DPC sensitization. Treatment reported: therapeutic diphenylcyclopropenone sensitization with weekly scalp DPC. This sequence originates from a woman aged 25 to 39 with alopecia areata. Some clones in this sample may be carry-over from other donors' samples. The sample in question was whole blood, obtained in connection with sensitization to the hapten diphenylcyclopropenone (DPC). The V call is TRBV3-1, the J call TRBJ2-7, with D hard to call. The CDR3 protein is CASSLYSLRGEQYF. CDR3 nucleotides: TGTGCCAGCAGCCTCTACTCCCTGCGCGGCGAGCAGTACTTC.